A single sample is the source of the 2 T cell receptor beta chains below, sequenced in a study of blood T cell repertoires in COVID-19. Measured with immunoSEQ multiplex PCR; TCRdb has only the in-frame clones, and not every one. The sample carries 200,000 to 250,000 clones, roughly 86% recorded once. Sequencing was carried out using peripheral blood. The receptors shown here come from a woman in her sixties with acute or convalescent COVID-19.

CDR3 residues: CASSSRRTGVGETQYF. CDR3 nucleotide sequence: TGTGCCAGCAGCTCCCGTAGGACGGGAGTAGGGGAGACCCAGTACTTC. The V call is TRBV7-2, the J call TRBJ2-5, with a weak D call TRBD2 (6 bases). CDR1 SGHTA and CDR2 FQGNSA come from the germline V gene. The CDR3 is made up of 16 amino acids. The V gene lost 4 bases and the J gene lost 5 bases, with 20 bases spanning the gap.

This rearrangement joins TRBV19 to TRBJ2-6; 8 nucleotides agree with TRBD1. With 5 bases clipped from V and 4 bases from J, the junction kept 10 bases outside the gene matches. CDR1 and CDR2 (germline): LNHDA, SQIVND (reference sequence). The CDR3 consists of 17 residues. This CDR3 is CASSSRQGRQGANVLTF. In nucleotides, the CDR3 is TGTGCCAGTAGTTCAAGACAGGGGAGGCAAGGGGCCAACGTCCTGACTTTC.